This T cell receptor (beta chain) originates from a study of cytomegalovirus exposure and HLA in healthy donors. Study context: Among about 179 million T cells, an earlier analysis found roughly 110 million unique TCR beta sequences. Whole-study results and caveats: Fewer N-insertions (relative to the approximately 700-donor mean) were reportedly seen in an Asian-associated ancestry cluster in a later analysis. There were some public TCRs occurring in many donors, but most TCR sequences were rare. Some TCR beta chains (over 150 of them) were listed as cytomegalovirus-associated.

In the case of this clone: Its antigen is not known.

V was clipped by 7 bases and J by 5 bases, with 15 bases between them. There are 13 residues in the CDR3. Germline assignment: CDR1 SQVTM and CDR2 ANQGSEA. The PCR used 60 Vbeta and 13 Jbeta primers. The protocol was immunoSEQ multiplex PCR, while the TCRdb copy is restricted to in-frame clones and leaves out a portion. The sample shows approximately 130,000 clones, 81% of them seen only once. The sequencing input was PBMCs. This receptor was obtained from a man between 18 and 29 years old in good health and CMV-seronegative. The chain combines TRBV29-1 with TRBJ1-5, with TRBD1 as a possible D gene (5 bases). As DNA, the CDR3 is TGCAGCGCTGGGGCAGATTACGATCAGCCCCAGCATTTT. Its protein is CSAGADYDQPQHF. Based on the CDR3 plus reference TRBV29-1 and TRBJ1-5, the full variable domain is SAVISQKPSRDICQRGTSLTIQCQVDSQVTMMFWYRQQPGQSLTLIATANQGSEATYESGFVIDKFPISRPNLTFSTLTVSNMSPEDSSIYLCSAGADYDQPQHFGDGTRLSIL.